This is a list of T cell receptor beta chains from one sample in a study of T-cell memory formation after mild COVID-19. One entry per CDR3 protein results from TCRdb running MiXCR on the 5' RACE reads. This sample has 40,000 or so distinct CDR3 sequences, with around 6.3% found just once. Input material: PBMCs or a T cell subset sorted from them (not recorded which). The receptors here all came from an adult who had mild COVID-19 (a few samples of this study predate the infection). Cell type and time point are not known. CDR3s include the opening cysteine and the closing phenylalanine or tryptophan. Fields, in order: D gene, V gene, J gene, clone size, CDR3 DNA, CDR3 protein. The D gene is left open where the match is weak. For some rows the clone size is stated as once, few or many, or as a class when expanded; others skip it.

D gene: -
V gene: TRBV12-3/TRBV12-4
J gene: TRBJ1-1
clone size: -
CDR3 DNA: TGTGCCAGCAGTTTTAGGCGGTACACTGAAGCTTTCTTT
CDR3 protein: CASSFRRYTEAFF

D gene: -
V gene: TRBV7-3
J gene: TRBJ1-1
clone size: many
CDR3 DNA: TGTGCCAGCAGCTCCGGGGGGGCAGCTTTCTTT
CDR3 protein: CASSSGGAAFF

D gene: TRBD1
V gene: TRBV3-1
J gene: TRBJ2-5
clone size: many
CDR3 DNA: TGTGCCAGCAGCCAGGAAAAGGGACAGGGGCAAGAGACCCAGTACTTC
CDR3 protein: CASSQEKGQGQETQYF

D gene: -
V gene: TRBV5-1
J gene: TRBJ1-1
clone size: -
CDR3 DNA: TGCGCCAGCAGCCCCACGACAACGAACACTGAAGCTTTCTTT
CDR3 protein: CASSPTTTNTEAFF

D gene: TRBD1
V gene: TRBV29-1
J gene: TRBJ1-5
clone size: many
CDR3 DNA: TGCAGCGTTGGGACAGGGCACAGCAATCAGCCCCAGCATTTT
CDR3 protein: CSVGTGHSNQPQHF

D gene: -
V gene: TRBV10-3
J gene: TRBJ2-7
clone size: many
CDR3 DNA: TGTGCCATCAGTACTGGACAGAGCTACGAGCAGTACTTC
CDR3 protein: CAISTGQSYEQYF

D gene: -
V gene: TRBV20-1
J gene: TRBJ1-6
clone size: many
CDR3 DNA: TGCAGTGCTAGAGATTGGAACAGGGTGGAACCCCTCCACTTT
CDR3 protein: CSARDWNRVEPLHF

D gene: -
V gene: TRBV7-9
J gene: TRBJ2-7
clone size: many
CDR3 DNA: TGTGCCAGCAGCTTCGAAAGAGAATACGAGCAGTACTTC
CDR3 protein: CASSFEREYEQYF

D gene: -
V gene: TRBV12-3/TRBV12-4
J gene: TRBJ1-1
clone size: few
CDR3 DNA: TGTGCCAGCAGTTCATACTCCACTGAAGCTTTCTTT
CDR3 protein: CASSSYSTEAFF

D gene: -
V gene: TRBV5-1
J gene: TRBJ2-7
clone size: medium-sized
CDR3 DNA: TGCGCCAGCAGCTTGGGCAGATGGTACGAGCAGTACTTC
CDR3 protein: CASSLGRWYEQYF

D gene: TRBD1
V gene: TRBV6-5
J gene: TRBJ2-2
clone size: many
CDR3 DNA: TGTGCCAGCAGTCCTCAGGGGGCCGGGAACACCGGGGAGCTGTTTTTT
CDR3 protein: CASSPQGAGNTGELFF

D gene: -
V gene: TRBV9
J gene: TRBJ2-1
clone size: many
CDR3 DNA: TGTGCCAGCAGCGTAGCTCTGGACCACCTTGGCAATGAGCAGTTCTTC
CDR3 protein: CASSVALDHLGNEQFF

D gene: -
V gene: TRBV5-3
J gene: TRBJ2-2
clone size: many
CDR3 DNA: TGTGCCAGAAGCTTGGCCCCGGCAGGGCACACCGGGGAGCTGTTTTTT
CDR3 protein: CARSLAPAGHTGELFF

D gene: -
V gene: TRBV20-1
J gene: TRBJ1-2
clone size: few
CDR3 DNA: TGCAGTGCTAGAGGTCCGGAGGTTGGCTACACCTTC
CDR3 protein: CSARGPEVGYTF

D gene: TRBD1
V gene: TRBV19
J gene: TRBJ1-1
clone size: -
CDR3 DNA: TGTGCCAGTAGTGGGGACAGGAGGAACACTGAAGCTTTCTTT
CDR3 protein: CASSGDRRNTEAFF

D gene: TRBD1
V gene: TRBV12-3/TRBV12-4
J gene: TRBJ2-7
clone size: -
CDR3 DNA: TGTGCCAGCAGTTTAGAGGGACAGACCGGCGAGCAGTACTTC
CDR3 protein: CASSLEGQTGEQYF

D gene: -
V gene: TRBV6-1
J gene: TRBJ2-1
clone size: -
CDR3 DNA: TGTGCCAGCAGTGAACTGTACAATGAGCAGTTCTTC
CDR3 protein: CASSELYNEQFF

D gene: TRBD2
V gene: TRBV9
J gene: TRBJ2-3
clone size: few
CDR3 DNA: TGTGCCAGCAGCGCGACTAGCGGGGTCGTAGATACGCAGTATTTT
CDR3 protein: CASSATSGVVDTQYF

D gene: -
V gene: TRBV7-8
J gene: TRBJ1-1
clone size: few
CDR3 DNA: TGTGCCAGCAGCTTAGCGCTAGGAACGGGGAACACTGAAGCTTTCTTT
CDR3 protein: CASSLALGTGNTEAFF

D gene: -
V gene: TRBV4-3
J gene: TRBJ2-7
clone size: many
CDR3 DNA: TGCGCCAGCAGCCAAGACGGCAGGGACACCGGGTACGAGCAGTACTTC
CDR3 protein: CASSQDGRDTGYEQYF

D gene: -
V gene: TRBV7-2
J gene: TRBJ2-5
clone size: few
CDR3 DNA: TGTGCCAGCAGCCCTGCCACCAGGGAGACCCAGTACTTC
CDR3 protein: CASSPATRETQYF

D gene: -
V gene: TRBV7-8
J gene: TRBJ1-4
clone size: -
CDR3 DNA: TGTGCCAGCAGCTTACTCAGGGTGGGGTCGACTAATGAAAAACTGTTTTTT
CDR3 protein: CASSLLRVGSTNEKLFF

D gene: -
V gene: TRBV12-3/TRBV12-4
J gene: TRBJ1-5
clone size: -
CDR3 DNA: TGTGCCAGCAGTTTGAGGGGTTCTCAGCCCCAGCATTTT
CDR3 protein: CASSLRGSQPQHF

D gene: -
V gene: TRBV18
J gene: TRBJ2-5
clone size: few
CDR3 DNA: TGTGCCAGCTCACCGACAAATCTAAAAGAGACCCAGTACTTC
CDR3 protein: CASSPTNLKETQYF

D gene: -
V gene: TRBV18
J gene: TRBJ2-5
clone size: -
CDR3 DNA: TGTGCCAGCTCACCTGAAGAGACCCAGTACTTC
CDR3 protein: CASSPEETQYF

D gene: -
V gene: TRBV7-2
J gene: TRBJ2-1
clone size: many
CDR3 DNA: TGTGCCAGCAGCGCAAGCCGGAGTATCAATGAGCAGTTCTTC
CDR3 protein: CASSASRSINEQFF

D gene: TRBD2
V gene: TRBV20-1
J gene: TRBJ2-1
clone size: many
CDR3 DNA: TGCAGTGCCAATACCGGGACTAGCGGGAGATACTCCTACAATGAGCAGTTCTTC
CDR3 protein: CSANTGTSGRYSYNEQFF

D gene: -
V gene: TRBV11-2
J gene: TRBJ2-1
clone size: many
CDR3 DNA: TGTGCCAGCATGGGTTGGAATGAGCAGTTCTTC
CDR3 protein: CASMGWNEQFF

D gene: -
V gene: TRBV7-2
J gene: TRBJ1-2
clone size: many
CDR3 DNA: TGTGCCAGCAGCTCAGGGTATGGCTACACCTTC
CDR3 protein: CASSSGYGYTF

D gene: TRBD1
V gene: TRBV7-7
J gene: TRBJ2-6
clone size: -
CDR3 DNA: TGTGCCACAGGGGGTAGCTCTGGGGCCAACGTCCTGACTTTC
CDR3 protein: CATGGSSGANVLTF

D gene: -
V gene: TRBV4-3
J gene: TRBJ2-1
clone size: many
CDR3 DNA: TGCGCCAGCAGCCAAGATGAAGGAAATGAGCAGTTCTTC
CDR3 protein: CASSQDEGNEQFF

D gene: TRBD2
V gene: TRBV30
J gene: TRBJ2-7
clone size: few
CDR3 DNA: TGTGCCTGGAGTGCGGGGGGAACCTACGAGCAGTACTTC
CDR3 protein: CAWSAGGTYEQYF

D gene: TRBD2
V gene: TRBV4-1
J gene: TRBJ2-5
clone size: many
CDR3 DNA: TGCGCCAGCAGCCAAGAAGCGACTAGCGGGGGGCAGACCCAGTACTTC
CDR3 protein: CASSQEATSGGQTQYF

D gene: TRBD2
V gene: TRBV7-2
J gene: TRBJ2-7
clone size: many
CDR3 DNA: TGTGCCAGCAGCTTAGCGGGTAGCGGGAAGAGCTCCTACGAGCAGTACTTC
CDR3 protein: CASSLAGSGKSSYEQYF

D gene: TRBD1
V gene: TRBV19
J gene: TRBJ2-7
clone size: -
CDR3 DNA: TGTGCCAGTAGTTCCCGACAGGGCGAGCAGTACTTC
CDR3 protein: CASSSRQGEQYF

D gene: -
V gene: TRBV6-2/TRBV6-3
J gene: TRBJ2-1
clone size: -
CDR3 DNA: TGTGCCAGCAGGGTAGCGAGGGATACAAATGAGCAGTCCTTC
CDR3 protein: CASRVARDTNEQSF

D gene: TRBD1
V gene: TRBV5-1
J gene: TRBJ2-3
clone size: many
CDR3 DNA: TGCGCCAGCCACGACCGGGACAGAAAAGATACGCAGTATTTT
CDR3 protein: CASHDRDRKDTQYF

D gene: TRBD2
V gene: TRBV25-1
J gene: TRBJ2-1
clone size: few
CDR3 DNA: TGTGCCAGCAGTGAATGGACTAGCGGGAGAGGCGGTGAGCAGTTCTTC
CDR3 protein: CASSEWTSGRGGEQFF

D gene: TRBD1
V gene: TRBV19
J gene: TRBJ2-2
clone size: -
CDR3 DNA: TGTGCCAGTAGTTTTAGGACAGGGAACACCGGGGAGCTGTTTTTT
CDR3 protein: CASSFRTGNTGELFF